The TCR beta chain under discussion was sequenced for a study of blood T cell repertoires in COVID-19. Overall study context: COVID-19 samples, acute and convalescent, were from the United States, Italy and Spain. Sources were T cells, B-cell-depleted T cells, or PBMCs; the material itself was cDNA or gDNA.

V lost 7 bases to trimming and J lost 0 bases, with 16 bases between them. Germline CDR1 SGHAT, CDR2 FQNNGV. This CDR3 comprises 16 residues. How the authors handled the data: Researchers report that nucleated cell counts were estimated from reference gene primer amplification. Only in-frame clones appear in the TCRdb table, and some are missing; sequencing was by immunoSEQ multiplex PCR. That table gives V, J and clone size, and the DNA gave D and trimming. The table includes some 250,000 clones, around 90% detected once. The chain couples TRBV11-2 to TRBJ2-1; a weak D match, TRBD2 (5 bases). Sequencing was carried out using peripheral blood. The receptor was derived from a human donor in a cohort sampled during active COVID-19. CDR3 region: CASTPGGVSSYNEQFF. In DNA, the CDR3 is TGTGCCAGCACCCCAGGAGGCGTGAGCTCCTACAATGAGCAGTTCTTC.